This T cell receptor beta chain was sequenced during a study of blood T cells in healthy people across ages. General observations from the study: Older individuals had lower TCR beta diversity per million T cells (the decline was roughly linear). Not knowing donor CMV status may have confounded expanded clonotype changes. The unsorted PBMCs prevented any conclusive comparison of naive versus antigen-experienced cells.

The authors extracted at least 5 micrograms of total RNA per sample. This clonotype came up a few times. Its antigen is not known. V lost 0 bases and J lost 9, with 7 bases in between. This CDR3 has 12 amino acids. Germline CDR1 reads SGDLS; CDR2 reads YYNGEE. The second PCR ran about 6 to 11 cycles with a sample-barcoded 5' primer and J-beta primers. TCRdb called the 5' RACE reads again in MiXCR, with one record for every CDR3 protein. The sample has 450,000 to 600,000 distinct CDR3 sequences; 25% to 35% are singletons. Another study also made use of these data, one on T cells of mothers and their children.

The chain links TRBV9 to TRBJ2-1; D is possibly TRBD1 or TRBD2 (5 bases each). The source material was blood. This TCR was sampled from a boy aged 2 to 9 in good health. The CDR3 nucleotides are TGTGCCAGCAGCGTAGGAGGGGTTGAGCAGTTCTTC. It codes for CASSVGGVEQFF.